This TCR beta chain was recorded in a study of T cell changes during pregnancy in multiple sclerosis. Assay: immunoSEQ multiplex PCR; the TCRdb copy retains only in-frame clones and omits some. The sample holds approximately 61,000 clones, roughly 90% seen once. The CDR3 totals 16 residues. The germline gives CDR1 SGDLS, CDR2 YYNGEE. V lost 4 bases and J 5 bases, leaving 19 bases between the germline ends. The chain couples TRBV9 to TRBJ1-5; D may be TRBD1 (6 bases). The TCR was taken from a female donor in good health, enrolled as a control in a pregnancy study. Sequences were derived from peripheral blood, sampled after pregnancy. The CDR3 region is CASSPGRGSRDQPQHF. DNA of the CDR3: TGTGCCAGCAGCCCCGGTAGGGGGAGCAGGGATCAGCCCCAGCATTTT. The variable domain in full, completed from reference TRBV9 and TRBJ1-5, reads DSGVTQTPKHLITATGQRVTLRCSPRSGDLSVYWYQQSLDQGLQFLIQYYNGEERAKGNILERFSAQQFPDLHSELNLSSLELGDSALYFCASSPGRGSRDQPQHFGDGTRLSIL.